The 23 T cell receptor beta chains below were found in one sample sequenced in a study of radiotherapy plus CTLA-4 blockade in lung cancer. Data came from immunoSEQ multiplex PCR; TCRdb stores just in-frame clones and leaves some out. The data hold 35,000 to 45,000 clones, with 65% to 70% observed a single time. The sequenced sample was peripheral blood, obtained from a patient treated with radiotherapy plus ipilimumab. The receptors originated from a human donor with non-small cell lung cancer who had a partial response to radiotherapy plus ipilimumab.

This clone was detected only a few times. The genes are TRBV5-8 and TRBJ1-1; 10 positions match TRBD1. Germline CDR1 SGHTS, CDR2 YDEGEE. There are 15 residues in the CDR3. Unmatched junction bases numbered 8, after V lost 4 bases and J lost 5 bases. As DNA, the CDR3 is TGTGCCAGCAGCCTCCGGACAGGGGGGCGTACTGAAGCTTTCTTT. Translated, it gives CASSLRTGGRTEAFF.

The chain is built from TRBV12-5 and TRBJ2-7, with D perhaps matching TRBD1 (5 bases). Trimming cost V 4 bases and J 6 bases, with 13 bases left between them. Germline values: CDR1 LGHNT, CDR2 FRNRAP. CDR3 length: 13 amino acids. Here the CDR3 DNA reads TGTGCTAGTGGTTCAGGCAGGGTGAGCGAGCAGTACTTC. Encoded protein: CASGSGRVSEQYF.

The chain recombines TRBV30 with TRBJ1-4; D possibly corresponds to TRBD1 (5 bases). The CDR3 totals 14 residues. Germline CDR1 GTSNPN, CDR2 SVGIG (reference sequence). Trimming removed 0 bases at V and 0 bases at J, with 5 bases between. CDR3 DNA sequence: TGTGCCTGGAGTGTAGGGGCAACTAATGAAAAACTGTTTTTT. This encodes CAWSVGATNEKLFF.

This chain links TRBV7-9 with TRBJ1-3, with D hard to call. The CDR3 contains 14 residues. The V end was cut by 3 bases, the J end by 0 bases, with 6 bases between. CDR1 is SEHNR, CDR2 FQNEAQ, per germline (reference sequence). The CDR3 DNA reads as TGTGCCAGCAGCTTCGGTAGCTCTGGAAACACCATATATTTT. It translates to CASSFGSSGNTIYF.

The chain combines TRBV5-1 with TRBJ1-2; a weak D match, TRBD1 (5 bases). Trimming removed 0 bases from V and 5 bases from J, with 14 bases in between. CDR1 is SGHRS, CDR2 YFSETQ, per germline. This CDR3 is built from 15 residues. The CDR3 is CASSLGAGTPYGYTF. The CDR3 nucleotides are TGCGCCAGCAGCTTGGGGGCGGGGACCCCGTATGGCTACACCTTC. The variable domain in full, completed from reference TRBV5-1 and TRBJ1-2, reads KAGVTQTPRYLIKTRGQQVTLSCSPISGHRSVSWYQQTPGQGLQFLFEYFSETQRNKGNFPGRFSGRQFSNSRSEMNVSTLELGDSALYLCASSLGAGTPYGYTFGSGTRLTVV.

J is TRBJ1-6 and V is TRBV5-1; D uncertain. The CDR3 loop spans 13 amino acids. Germline lookup yields CDR1 SGHRS and CDR2 YFSETQ. Trimming removed 4 bases at V and 8 bases at J, with 10 bases between. The CDR3 region has the DNA TGCGCCAGCAGCCTCCTAAGTGATTCACCCCTCCACTTT. Translated: CASSLLSDSPLHF.

This clone was recorded a few times. V gene TRBV7-9 combines with J gene TRBJ1-5, with D possibly TRBD1 on 5 matching bases. Germline CDR1 is SEHNR and CDR2 is FQNEAQ (reference sequence). CDR3 size: 13 residues. Trimming removed 6 bases from V and 4 bases from J, with 10 bases in between. The CDR3 here is CASSPPGNQPQHF. CDR3 in DNA: TGTGCCAGCAGTCCGCCAGGGAATCAGCCCCAGCATTTT. The entire variable domain, with the rest obtained from reference TRBV7-9 and TRBJ1-5, is as follows: DTGVSQNPRHKITKRGQNVTFRCDPISEHNRLYWYRQTLGQGPEFLTYFQNEAQLEKSRLLSDRFSAERPKGSFSTLEIQRTEQGDSAMYLCASSPPGNQPQHFGDGTRLSIL.

The DNA of the CDR3 is TGTGCCAGCAGTTTACTCTCCGGGATGGATGAAGCTTTCTTT. As protein: CASSLLSGMDEAFF. The V call is TRBV27, the J call TRBJ1-1; D unresolved. V lost 2 bases and J 7 bases, leaving 14 bases between the germline ends. CDR1 and CDR2 (germline): MNHEY, SMNVEV (reference sequence). This CDR3 is built from 14 residues.

The chain is built from TRBV11-2 and TRBJ2-5, with TRBD2 matching 8 bases. The J call may be in error: the DNA end matches TRBJ2-7 better. From germline, CDR1 is SGHAT and CDR2 FQNNGV. The CDR3 totals 13 residues. This CDR3 is CASSLGTSYEQYF. CDR3 nucleotides: TGTGCCAGCAGCCTTGGGACTAGCTACGAGCAGTACTTC.

The chain is built from TRBV7-3 and TRBJ2-5; TRBD1 matches at 10 bases. The CDR3 sequence is 15 residues long. J gave up 5 bases and V 5 bases, and 8 bases lay outside the gene matches. Germline V gives CDR1 SGHTA, CDR2 FQGTGA. The CDR3 region is CASSRGTGAWETQYF. The DNA for the CDR3 is TGTGCCAGCAGCCGAGGGACAGGGGCCTGGGAGACCCAGTACTTC. Full variable domain (outside the CDR3, taken from reference TRBV7-3 and TRBJ2-5): GAGVSQTPSNKVTEKGKYVELRCDPISGHTALYWYRQSLGQGPEFLIYFQGTGAADDSGLPNDRFFAVRPEGSVSTLKIQRTERGDSAVYLCASSRGTGAWETQYFGPGTRLLVL.

This clone was picked up a small number of times. This rearrangement joins TRBV12-5 to TRBJ2-2; D gene ambiguous. Germline-derived CDR1 and CDR2 are LGHNT and FRNRAP. The CDR3 runs 12 residues. V shed 3 bases and J shed 6 bases, with 5 bases lying between them. CDR3 sequence: CASGFAAGELFF. The CDR3 DNA is TGTGCTAGTGGTTTCGCGGCCGGGGAGCTGTTTTTT. Variable domain in full (rest from reference TRBV12-5 and TRBJ2-2): DARVTQTPRHKVTEMGQEVTMRCQPILGHNTVFWYRQTMMQGLELLAYFRNRAPLDDSGMPKDRFSAEMPDATLATLKIQPSEPRDSAVYFCASGFAAGELFFGEGSRLTVL.

This clone was detected only a few times. This chain uses TRBV7-6 with TRBJ2-1, with 14 bases lining up with TRBD2. The length of the CDR3 is 16 residues. V shed 5 bases, J shed 5 bases, and the junction held 5 bases outside the gene matches. The germline V gene encodes CDR1 SGHVS and CDR2 FNYEAQ. In DNA, the CDR3 is TGTGCCAGCAGCCTCGGGACTAGCGGGAGAGACAATGAGCAGTTCTTC. Protein: CASSLGTSGRDNEQFF.

The chain recombines TRBV30 with TRBJ1-2, with D tentatively TRBD1 (5 bases). The CDR3 is made up of 10 amino acids. Germline V CDR1 and CDR2: GTSNPN, SVGIG (reference sequence). V lost 3 bases and J lost 8, with 7 bases in between. DNA of the CDR3: TGTGCCTGGAGGGCAGGGGGCTACACCTTC. This codes for CAWRAGGYTF.

The chain has TRBV5-5 and TRBJ1-2; no clear D gene. The CDR3 consists of 15 residues. Germline V CDR1 and CDR2: SGHKS, YYEKEE (reference sequence). The V end was cut by 0 bases, the J end by 3 bases, with 12 bases between. The CDR3 region has the DNA TGTGCCAGCAGCTTGGGTACTAGGGTTCACTATGGCTACACCTTC. Its translation: CASSLGTRVHYGYTF.

The chain employs TRBV5-5 and TRBJ1-2; D unresolved. Germline V gene lookup returns CDR1 SGHKS and CDR2 YYEKEE (reference sequence). V dropped 3 bases and J dropped 2 bases, with 17 bases sitting between them. This CDR3 comprises 16 residues. CDR3 bases: TGTGCCAGCAGCTCCCACGGCCTTGGGCAGAACTATGGCTACACCTTC. It is translated as CASSSHGLGQNYGYTF.

This sequence joins TRBV25-1 and TRBJ1-1; 9 bases line up with TRBD1. CDR3 length: 16 amino acids. Germline V gives CDR1 MGHDK, CDR2 SYGVNS. Losses at the gene ends were 5 bases for V and 5 bases for J; bases not matched to a gene: 12. CDR3 in DNA: TGTGCCAGCAGTTTGCACGACAGGGGGAGTCGAACTGAAGCTTTCTTT. It yields the protein CASSLHDRGSRTEAFF.

The V gene is TRBV30, the J gene TRBJ2-1; D is perhaps TRBD2 (6 bases). Germline CDR1 and CDR2: GTSNPN and SVGIG (reference sequence). The V gene lost 3 bases and the J gene lost 0 bases, with 15 bases spanning the gap. The CDR3 has 16 amino acids. The CDR3 DNA is TGTGCCTGGAGCCCCCGACTAGATAACTCCTACAATGAGCAGTTCTTC. Translating gives CAWSPRLDNSYNEQFF. Full variable domain (rest looked up from reference TRBV30 and TRBJ2-1): SQTIHQWPATLVQPVGSPLSLECTVEGTSNPNLYWYRQAAGRGLQLLFYSVGIGQISSEVPQNLSASRPQDRQFILSSKKLLLSDSGFYLCAWSPRLDNSYNEQFFGPGTRLTVL.

The chain carries TRBV9 and TRBJ2-1; D is possibly TRBD1 (5 bases). Between the trimmed V and J ends, which lost 0 bases and 6 bases, there was a span of 10 bases. Germline loops: CDR1 SGDLS, CDR2 YYNGEE. The CDR3 loop spans 14 amino acids. The CDR3, as DNA: TGTGCCAGCAGCGTAGCGACCACAGGCAATGAGCAGTTCTTC. Protein product: CASSVATTGNEQFF. The full variable domain, completed using reference TRBV9 and TRBJ2-1, is DSGVTQTPKHLITATGQRVTLRCSPRSGDLSVYWYQQSLDQGLQFLIQYYNGEERAKGNILERFSAQQFPDLHSELNLSSLELGDSALYFCASSVATTGNEQFFGPGTRLTVL.

This clone has more than one count but fewer than ten. The chain employs TRBV27 and TRBJ2-1, with D possibly matching TRBD2 (6 bases). V was trimmed by 10 bases and J by 5 bases, leaving 18 bases between them. The CDR3 is 14 amino acids. The germline V gene has CDR1 MNHEY and CDR2 SMNVEV (reference sequence). CDR3 protein: CAIAGGNTDNEQFF. Written as DNA, the CDR3 is TGTGCCATCGCCGGGGGTAATACGGACAATGAGCAGTTCTTC.

The chain has TRBV15 and TRBJ2-3, with D unresolved. V lost 4 bases and J lost 2, with 7 bases in between. The CDR3 sequence is 13 residues long. CDR1 LNHNV and CDR2 YYDKDF come from the germline V gene (reference sequence). The CDR3 region has the DNA TGTGCCACCAGCACCAGTCCCACAGATACGCAGTATTTT. It specifies CATSTSPTDTQYF.

The rearrangement links TRBV19 to TRBJ1-4; the match to TRBD1 covers 7 bases. This CDR3 comprises 14 residues. The trim removed 6 bases at V and 6 bases at J, leaving 7 bases unmatched. The germline gives CDR1 LNHDA, CDR2 SQIVND (reference sequence). The CDR3 DNA follows: TGTGCCAGTAGCCGCGACAGGGAGGATGAAAAACTGTTTTTT. It encodes CASSRDREDEKLFF.

The rearrangement joins TRBV2 to TRBJ1-5; the match to TRBD1 covers 7 bases. The V gene end was trimmed by 5 bases and the J gene end by 2 bases; junction bases not matched to a gene: 6. Per germline, CDR1 SNHLY and CDR2 FYNNEI. The CDR3 is 15 residues long. DNA for the CDR3: TGTGCCAGCAGTCAACAGGGGTTCGGCAATCAGCCCCAGCATTTT. Translating it yields CASSQQGFGNQPQHF.

The chain uses TRBV5-1 and TRBJ2-7; 7 nucleotides line up with TRBD1. The germline V gene encodes CDR1 SGHRS and CDR2 YFSETQ. V dropped 0 bases and J dropped 5; count of bases not matched to a gene: 8. This CDR3 comprises 15 residues. CDR3 amino acids: CASSLAPTGKHEQYF. The DNA for the CDR3 is TGCGCCAGCAGCTTGGCCCCGACAGGGAAGCACGAGCAGTACTTC.